Below, 27 T cell receptor beta chains from the same sample are listed, as sequenced in a study of blood T cell repertoires in COVID-19. The repertoire was sequenced with immunoSEQ multiplex PCR; TCRdb's copy has only in-frame clones and lacks some. The sample carries approximately 400,000 clones, 88% recorded once. The sample was peripheral blood. These receptors all come from a woman in her 50s with COVID-19, enrolled during active disease.

CDR3 DNA sequence: TGTGCCAGCAGCTTGGCGTTGGGGCTGAACACTGAAGCTTTCTTT. It specifies CASSLALGLNTEAFF. The chain combines TRBV5-6 with TRBJ1-1; a possible D gene is TRBD1 (5 bases). Trimming removed 0 bases from V and 0 bases from J, with 9 bases in between. Per germline, CDR1 SGHDT and CDR2 YYEEEE. The CDR3 has 15 residues.

This clone is a singleton in its sample. A much larger clone lies one base from this, so it may be a read error. The rearrangement joins TRBV5-5 to TRBJ1-4; TRBD1 is a possible D gene (6 bases). This CDR3 region has 15 residues. Deletions cut 3 bases from V and 2 bases from J, with 11 bases between. CDR1 is SGHKS, CDR2 YYEKEE, per germline (reference sequence). Here the CDR3 reads CASSSRQATNEKLFF. The DNA of the CDR3 is TGTGCCAGCAGCTCCCGACAGGCGACTAATGAAAAACTGTTTTTT. Filled out from reference TRBV5-5 and TRBJ1-4, the complete variable domain reads DAGVTQSPTHLIKTRGQQVTLRCSPISGHKSVSWYQQVLGQGPQFIFQYYEKEERGRGNFPDRFSARQFPNYSSELNVNALLLGDSALYLCASSSRQATNEKLFFGSGTQLSVL.

This rearrangement joins TRBV20-1 to TRBJ1-4, with D possibly matching TRBD1 (5 bases). This CDR3 has 15 amino acids. Trimming took 3 bases from V and 5 from J, leaving 16 bases between them. The V gene's germline CDR1 is DFQATT and CDR2 SNEGSKA (reference sequence). Here the CDR3 reads CSASGGGGNNEKLFF. DNA of the CDR3: TGCAGTGCTAGTGGGGGGGGAGGGAACAATGAAAAACTGTTTTTT.

The chain joins TRBV6-5 to TRBJ2-1, with TRBD1 identical over 12 bases. With 4 bases clipped from V and 7 bases from J, the junction kept 5 bases outside the gene matches. This CDR3 is built from 15 residues. Looked up from germline, CDR1 is MNHEY and CDR2 is SVGAGI. In DNA, the CDR3 is TGTGCCAGCAGTTGGGGGACAGGGGGCAGGAATGAGCAGTTCTTC. This sequence encodes CASSWGTGGRNEQFF.

The rearrangement joins TRBV3-1 (or the pseudogene TRBV3-2) to TRBJ1-1; no clear D gene. CDR3 length: 14 amino acids. The germline gives CDR1 LGHDT, CDR2 YNNKEL (reference sequence). V gave up 2 bases and J gave up 7 bases, with 14 bases separating them. The CDR3 sequence: CASSQTLGGSEAFF. CDR3 DNA sequence: TGTGCCAGCAGCCAAACCCTGGGAGGGAGTGAAGCTTTCTTT.

This rearrangement joins TRBV30 to TRBJ1-1; D is possibly TRBD1 (5 bases). This CDR3 is built from 13 residues. V was clipped by 4 bases and J by 7 bases, with 16 bases between them. Germline-derived CDR1 and CDR2 are GTSNPN and SVGIG (reference sequence). The CDR3 reads CAWTKAGLNEAFF. CDR3 nucleotides: TGTGCCTGGACCAAAGCAGGGCTAAATGAAGCTTTCTTT.

The J gene is TRBJ1-2, the V gene TRBV2; 7 bases match TRBD1. The CDR3 is made up of 10 amino acids. Germline assignment: CDR1 SNHLY and CDR2 FYNNEI. Trimming cost V 8 bases and J 10 bases; bases outside gene matches: 4. CDR3 coding DNA: TGTGCCAGCGGGACAGCGTACTACACCTTC. Encoded protein: CASGTAYYTF.

This rearrangement joins TRBV28 to TRBJ1-2, with D perhaps TRBD1 (6 bases). Trimming cost V 2 bases and J 3 bases, with 10 bases left between them. This CDR3 is 14 amino acids long. Germline CDR1 is MDHEN and CDR2 is SYDVKM. DNA of the CDR3: TGTGCCAGCAGTTTAGCGGGGGCATACTATGGCTACACCTTC. Translating it yields CASSLAGAYYGYTF.

The CDR3 spells CASSSRDRGLNTEAFF. The CDR3 nucleotides are TGTGCCAGCAGCTCCCGGGACAGGGGACTAAACACTGAAGCTTTCTTT. The J gene is TRBJ1-1, the V gene TRBV11-2, with 10 positions matching TRBD1. This CDR3 is built from 16 residues. The germline gives CDR1 SGHAT, CDR2 FQNNGV. With V trimmed by 4 bases and J by 2 bases, 7 bases remained unmatched.

J is TRBJ2-1 and V is TRBV12-2; the DNA was not compared with TRBD2, the D call given in the table. TRBV12-2 is assigned pseudogene status. The CDR3 loop spans 12 amino acids. This chain's CDR3 is CASLLAGFEQFF. The CDR3, as DNA: TGTGCAAGTCTCCTCGCGGGGTTCGAGCAGTTCTTC.

The chain joins TRBV19 to TRBJ1-2, with D perhaps matching TRBD1 (5 bases). The length of the CDR3 is 15 residues. V was clipped by 3 bases and J by 7 bases, with 18 bases between them. Per the germline V gene, CDR1 is LNHDA and CDR2 is SQIVND (reference sequence). The CDR3, as DNA: TGTGCCAGTAGTATGGAGGGGCGGCGTGATGTTGGCTACACCTTC. Its protein product is CASSMEGRRDVGYTF.

The V call is TRBV6-5, the J call TRBJ1-1, with D possibly being TRBD1 (6 bases). The germline V and J ends were trimmed by 7 bases and 3 bases, with 18 bases remaining between them. Germline CDR1 reads MNHEY; CDR2 reads SVGAGI. The CDR3 has 15 amino acids. The CDR3 region has the DNA TGTGCCAGCACCCAAGCGCCCGAGGGGGACACTGAAGCTTTCTTT. Translation: CASTQAPEGDTEAFF.

V is TRBV7-8 and J is TRBJ2-4, with 7 positions matching TRBD2. The CDR3 runs 13 residues. V gave up 7 bases and J gave up 5 bases; unmatched junction bases: 5. The germline CDR1 and CDR2 sequences are SGHVS and FQNEAQ. CDR3 sequence reads: CASNYRGENIQYF. CDR3 in DNA: TGTGCCAGCAACTATCGGGGGGAAAACATTCAGTACTTC.

This chain uses TRBV6-6 with TRBJ1-1, with D tentatively TRBD1 (5 bases). The germline V gene has CDR1 MNHNY and CDR2 SVGAGI (reference sequence). This CDR3 contains 13 residues. Trimming stripped 7 bases from V and 4 bases from J, with 13 bases between. DNA for the CDR3: TGTGCCAGCATCCTCTCCGGGGGCACTGAAGCTTTCTTT. It is translated as CASILSGGTEAFF.

V gene TRBV30 combines with J gene TRBJ1-2; 7 bases agree with TRBD1. CDR1 and CDR2 (germline): GTSNPN, SVGIG (reference sequence). CDR3 length: 13 amino acids. V lost 2 bases to trimming and J lost 2 bases; unmatched junction nucleotides: 2. The DNA for the CDR3 is TGTGCCTGGAGTAAGGGGGCCAACTATGGCTACACCTTC. This sequence encodes CAWSKGANYGYTF.

This chain links TRBV9 with TRBJ2-2; D not resolved. The V and J ends lost 4 bases and 8 bases respectively, with 15 bases between them. Germline V gene sequence: CDR1 SGDLS, CDR2 YYNGEE. CDR3 size: 14 residues. This CDR3 reads CASSSTVSRGELFF. The DNA for the CDR3 is TGTGCCAGCAGCTCAACAGTCTCTCGGGGGGAGCTGTTTTTT.

Details on this clone: The sample contains more than one DNA sequence encoding this CDR3. The rearrangement links TRBV9 to TRBJ1-5, with D hard to call. Trimming pared 2 bases from V and 4 bases from J, leaving 10 bases between. The CDR3 runs 14 residues. Germline assignment: CDR1 SGDLS and CDR2 YYNGEE. Here the CDR3 reads CASSVGSGNQPQHF. The CDR3 DNA follows: TGTGCCAGCAGCGTGGGGTCGGGGAATCAGCCCCAGCATTTT.

DNA for the CDR3: TGTGCCAGCAGTGATCCTCGCGGTGACGAGCAGTACTTC. Residues: CASSDPRGDEQYF. The V call is TRBV6-1, the J call TRBJ2-7; D is ambiguous. V was shortened by 3 bases and J by 5 bases, with 11 bases between the two germline ends. The CDR3 is 13 amino acids. In germline, CDR1 is MNHNS, CDR2 SASEGT.

V gene TRBV5-1 combines with J gene TRBJ2-7, with D perhaps TRBD1 (5 bases). The CDR3 consists of 15 residues. Germline CDR1 is SGHRS and CDR2 is YFSETQ. Trimming removed 0 bases from V and 2 bases from J, with 12 bases in between. Written as DNA, the CDR3 is TGCGCCAGCAGCTTGGCTCAGGGAATAACCTACGAGCAGTACTTC. It codes for CASSLAQGITYEQYF.

The chain employs TRBV6-6 and TRBJ2-2; TRBD2 aligns across 9 bases. V shed 6 bases, J shed 7 bases, and the junction held 9 bases outside the gene matches. CDR3 length: 15 residues. Germline assignment: CDR1 MNHNY and CDR2 SVGAGI (reference sequence). The CDR3 sequence: CASSDHSGGNGELFF. CDR3 nucleotides: TGTGCCAGCAGCGATCATAGCGGGGGAAACGGGGAGCTGTTTTTT.

This chain joins TRBV9 and TRBJ2-5; 9 bases fit TRBD1. The CDR3 runs to 15 residues. V trimming: 4 bases; J trimming: 4 bases; junction bases outside the gene matches: 8. In germline, CDR1 is SGDLS, CDR2 YYNGEE. The CDR3 DNA is TGTGCCAGCAGCCCTCCGGACAGGGGTGGAGAGACCCAGTACTTC. Encoded protein: CASSPPDRGGETQYF.

The chain recombines TRBV24-1 with TRBJ2-2; 8 bases fit TRBD1. Trimming at V came to 1 base and at J to 7 bases, leaving 7 bases not matched to a gene. The germline CDR1 and CDR2 sequences are KGHDR and SFDVKD. The CDR3 extends over 16 amino acids. The CDR3 coding sequence is TGTGCCACCAGTGATTTCGGCCAGGGGGCCAGCGGGGAGCTGTTTTTT. It yields the protein CATSDFGQGASGELFF.

The chain employs TRBV6-5 and TRBJ1-1; TRBD1 might be the D (6 bases). The CDR3 loop spans 14 amino acids. The germline CDR1 and CDR2 sequences are MNHEY and SVGAGI. V was shortened by 2 bases and J by 4 bases, with 11 bases between the two germline ends. CDR3 region: CASSYDRWTTEAFF. As DNA, the CDR3 is TGTGCCAGCAGTTACGACAGGTGGACCACTGAAGCTTTCTTT.

V and J are TRBV7-9 and TRBJ2-3; D is ambiguous. CDR1 SEHNR and CDR2 FQNEAQ come from the germline V gene (reference sequence). There are 15 residues in the CDR3. The V and J ends lost 2 bases and 1 base respectively, with 10 bases between them. The CDR3 nucleotides read TGTGCCAGCAGCTTAATTTATGTCGGCACAGATACGCAGTATTTT. This gives the protein CASSLIYVGTDTQYF.

This clone was seen just once. This chain uses TRBV4-1 with TRBJ2-5; 10 positions agree with TRBD2. V was clipped by 5 bases and J by 5 bases; unmatched bases: 8. Germline CDR1 MGHRA, CDR2 YSYEKL. The CDR3 sequence is 15 residues long. Written as DNA, the CDR3 is TGCGCCAGCAGCGAAAGCGGGGGGGCAGGGGAGACCCAGTACTTC. As protein: CASSESGGAGETQYF.

V gene TRBV5-4 combines with J gene TRBJ1-1, with D uncertain. This CDR3 comprises 16 residues. The germline V and J ends were trimmed by 3 bases and 5 bases, with 20 bases remaining between them. Germline V lookup: CDR1 SGHNT, CDR2 YYREEE (reference sequence). CDR3 nucleotides: TGTGCCAGCAGCTCGGGAAAGCTGGGTAGGAGAACTGAAGCTTTCTTT. Translated: CASSSGKLGRRTEAFF. Variable domain in full (rest from reference TRBV5-4 and TRBJ1-1): ETGVTQSPTHLIKTRGQQVTLRCSSQSGHNTVSWYQQALGQGPQFIFQYYREEENGRGNFPPRFSGLQFPNYSSELNVNALELDDSALYLCASSSGKLGRRTEAFFGQGTRLTVV.

The chain joins TRBV12-5 to TRBJ2-3, with 7 positions matching TRBD2. CDR1 and CDR2 from the germline V gene are LGHNT and FRNRAP. The CDR3 loop spans 14 amino acids. J gave up 2 bases and V 4 bases, and 3 bases lay outside the gene matches. The CDR3 DNA reads as TGTGCTAGTGGTTGGGACTACCTCACAGATACGCAGTATTTT. Its translation is CASGWDYLTDTQYF.